Presented here are 29 T cell receptor beta chains from one specimen sequenced in a study of graft-versus-host responses after intestinal transplantation. These receptors are not linked to any known antigen. The protocol was immunoSEQ multiplex PCR, while the TCRdb copy is restricted to in-frame clones and leaves out a portion. This sample has about 110,000 clones; just over 90% occur once, and the top ten carry 0.23%. The material sequenced was unstimulated CD4+ T cells sorted from spleen or lymph node cells, taken before transplant. Receptors originate from a human donor who was the organ donor for an intestinal transplant.

This clone was recorded a few times. The chain couples TRBV6-1 to TRBJ2-7, with D perhaps TRBD1 (5 bases). With 2 bases removed from V and 2 bases from J, the gap between germline ends came to 13 bases. Germline values: CDR1 MNHNS, CDR2 SASEGT. The CDR3 consists of 15 residues. The CDR3: CASSERADSTYEQYF. The CDR3, as DNA: TGTGCCAGCAGTGAACGGGCAGACAGTACCTACGAGCAGTACTTC.

In DNA, the CDR3 is TGCGCCAGCAGCAGAGATGGAGATGAAAAACTGTTTTTT. Translated: CASSRDGDEKLFF. V and J are TRBV4-3 and TRBJ1-4; D gene ambiguous. Germline V lookup: CDR1 LGHNA, CDR2 YSLEER. Trimming took off 5 bases at V and 6 bases at J, with 10 bases between the two ends. The CDR3 loop spans 13 amino acids.

V gene TRBV7-9 combines with J gene TRBJ1-2, with TRBD1 as a possible D gene (5 bases). CDR1 SEHNR and CDR2 FQNEAQ come from the germline V gene (reference sequence). This CDR3 has 14 residues. Trimming took 4 bases from V and 1 from J, leaving 10 bases between them. CDR3 loop: CASSSDSLNYGYTF. Written as DNA, the CDR3 is TGTGCCAGCAGCTCAGACAGCCTTAACTATGGCTACACCTTC.

V usage is TRBV9 and J usage is TRBJ1-1, with D possibly TRBD1 on 5 matching bases. V was pared by 0 bases and J by 1 base, with 10 bases between. CDR3 length: 15 residues. CDR1 is SGDLS and CDR2 is YYNGEE in the germline V gene. For the CDR3, the DNA is TGTGCCAGCAGCGTAGTGGGGGGAAGGAACACTGAAGCTTTCTTT. This gives the protein CASSVVGGRNTEAFF. The variable domain in full, with the rest retrieved from reference TRBV9 and TRBJ1-1, is DSGVTQTPKHLITATGQRVTLRCSPRSGDLSVYWYQQSLDQGLQFLIQYYNGEERAKGNILERFSAQQFPDLHSELNLSSLELGDSALYFCASSVVGGRNTEAFFGQGTRLTVV.

This clone was observed a few times. V gene TRBV7-6 combines with J gene TRBJ2-7; TRBD1 matches 10 bases. Germline assignment: CDR1 SGHVS and CDR2 FNYEAQ. This CDR3 is 15 amino acids long. The junction had 8 bases not matched to a gene; V was cut back by 4 bases and J by 5 bases. CDR3 DNA: TGTGCCAGCAGCTCCCAGACAGGGGGCGTACACGAGCAGTACTTC. It translates to CASSSQTGGVHEQYF.

V gene TRBV11-1 combines with J gene TRBJ1-3; D call uncertain. The V gene's germline CDR1 is SGHAT and CDR2 FQDESV (reference sequence). Trimming removed 5 bases from V and 0 bases from J, with 11 bases in between. This CDR3 spans 15 amino acids. CDR3 nucleotide sequence: TGTGCCAGCAGCACCAGGAGGGACTCTGGAAACACCATATATTTT. Translation: CASSTRRDSGNTIYF. Full variable domain (rest looked up from reference TRBV11-1 and TRBJ1-3): EAEVAQSPRYKITEKSQAVAFWCDPISGHATLYWYRQILGQGPELLVQFQDESVVDDSQLPKDRFSAERLKGVDSTLKIQPAELGDSAMYLCASSTRRDSGNTIYFGEGSWLTVV.

The chain carries TRBV21-1 and TRBJ2-4; the DNA was not used to check the table's D call, TRBD2. TRBV21-1 is described as a pseudogene. The CDR3 covers 16 residues. CDR3 bases: TGTGCCAGCAGCAAAGCCGCACGGGGGGTCAAAAACATTCAGTACTTC. Translation gives CASSKAARGVKNIQYF.

CDR3 sequence reads: CASSHFGRGHSGYTF. The CDR3 nucleotides are TGCGCCAGCAGCCATTTCGGCAGGGGGCATAGTGGCTACACCTTC. The chain couples TRBV4-1 to TRBJ1-2; TRBD1 matches at 8 bases. This CDR3 has 15 amino acids. Per germline, CDR1 MGHRA and CDR2 YSYEKL. V lost 3 bases to trimming and J lost 7 bases; unmatched junction nucleotides: 10.

This clone was found once. The chain combines TRBV28 with TRBJ1-5; D possibly corresponds to TRBD1 (5 bases). Germline CDR1 and CDR2: MDHEN and SYDVKM. V was shortened by 2 bases and J by 4 bases, with 15 bases between the two germline ends. The CDR3 has 16 residues. For the CDR3, the DNA is TGTGCCAGCAGTTTAGTCACAGGTCCGCTAAATCAGCCCCAGCATTTT. Encoded protein: CASSLVTGPLNQPQHF.

The chain uses TRBV6-6 and TRBJ2-5, with D possibly being TRBD1 (6 bases). CDR1 and CDR2 from the germline V gene are MNHNY and SVGAGI (reference sequence). The CDR3 runs 12 residues. Trimming left V 8 bases short and J 1 base short, with 8 bases between. The CDR3 sequence is CASRDTQETQYF. The CDR3 coding sequence is TGTGCCAGCCGGGACACCCAAGAGACCCAGTACTTC.

The chain has TRBV6-5 and TRBJ1-5; D is unresolved. This CDR3 region has 14 residues. The V and J ends lost 5 bases and 2 bases respectively, with 10 bases between them. Germline CDR1 reads MNHEY; CDR2 reads SVGAGI. In nucleotides, the CDR3 is TGTGCCAGCAGTGAGTACGAGGGCAATCAGCCCCAGCATTTT. It codes for CASSEYEGNQPQHF.

This clone occurred once. V usage is TRBV19 and J usage is TRBJ2-1; TRBD2 matches at 10 bases. Germline loops: CDR1 LNHDA, CDR2 SQIVND (reference sequence). The junction had 12 bases not matched to a gene; V was cut back by 5 bases and J by 5 bases. CDR3 length equals 17 residues. CDR3 bases: TGTGCCAGTAGTGTTAAGGGACTAGCGTCGAACCACAATGAGCAGTTCTTC. Translation gives CASSVKGLASNHNEQFF.

The rearrangement joins TRBV5-1 to TRBJ2-5; 12 bases map to TRBD2. Trimming removed 4 bases from V and 4 bases from J; junction bases left unmatched: 11. Germline V gene data show CDR1 as SGHRS and CDR2 as YFSETQ. The CDR3 consists of 17 residues. For the CDR3, the DNA is TGCGCCAGCAGCCCCACACTAGCGGGAGGTCCCTCAGAGACCCAGTACTTC. Amino acid sequence: CASSPTLAGGPSETQYF.

This clone was counted a single time. The V and J genes are TRBV30 and TRBJ2-7, with 8 bases that match TRBD1. The CDR3 consists of 13 residues. Germline V lookup: CDR1 GTSNPN, CDR2 SVGIG (reference sequence). V was pared by 1 base and J by 4 bases, with 3 bases of the junction left unmatched. The CDR3 DNA reads as TGTGCCTGGAGTGCAGGGGGCGGTTACGAGCAGTACTTC. Translating gives CAWSAGGGYEQYF.

This clone appeared a few times. The chain combines TRBV5-6 with TRBJ1-2; D is perhaps TRBD1 (6 bases). The CDR3 is made up of 13 amino acids. Germline loops: CDR1 SGHDT, CDR2 YYEEEE. Trimming took 3 bases from V and 7 from J, leaving 13 bases between them. CDR3 in amino acids: CASSSQGVGGYTF. As DNA, the CDR3 is TGTGCCAGCAGCTCACAGGGAGTGGGTGGCTACACCTTC.

The chain combines TRBV10-3 with TRBJ2-6, with 10 bases lining up with TRBD1. This CDR3 has 15 residues. Germline V lookup: CDR1 ENHRY, CDR2 SYGVKD. V dropped 10 bases and J dropped 4; count of bases not matched to a gene: 7. Here the CDR3 DNA reads TGTGCCACCGGGACAGGGGCGACCGGGGCCAACGTCCTGACTTTC. As protein: CATGTGATGANVLTF.

The V gene is TRBV4-2, the J gene TRBJ1-4; tentatively, D is TRBD1 (5 bases). CDR1 and CDR2 (germline): LGHNA, YNFKEQ. V lost 4 bases and J lost 3, with 9 bases in between. The CDR3 has 14 amino acids. The CDR3 DNA is TGTGCCAGCAGCCGGGACCCCGCTAATGAAAAACTGTTTTTT. Translation: CASSRDPANEKLFF.

This sequence joins TRBV7-2 and TRBJ1-2; D is uncertain. CDR1 is SGHTA and CDR2 is FQGNSA in the germline V gene. The CDR3 loop spans 14 amino acids. V was shortened by 3 bases and J by 1 base, with 9 bases between the two germline ends. The CDR3 sequence is CASSFGTVNYGYTF. CDR3 nucleotides: TGTGCCAGCAGCTTTGGTACTGTTAACTATGGCTACACCTTC.

This chain uses TRBV18 with TRBJ2-5, with 7 bases identical to TRBD2. The germline V gene has CDR1 KGHSH and CDR2 LQKENI. The CDR3 totals 15 residues. The ends lost 2 bases at V and 5 bases at J; junction bases unmatched: 8. Here the CDR3 reads CASSPRGGEAETQYF. In DNA form, the CDR3 reads TGTGCCAGCTCACCAAGGGGAGGGGAGGCGGAGACCCAGTACTTC.

The chain joins TRBV7-2 to TRBJ2-7, with D hard to call. V was trimmed by 1 base and J by 4 bases, leaving 5 bases between them. The CDR3 contains 12 residues. From germline, CDR1 is SGHTA and CDR2 FQGNSA. The CDR3 sequence: CASSLGAYEQYF. DNA for the CDR3: TGTGCCAGCAGCTTAGGGGCTTACGAGCAGTACTTC.

CDR3 sequence reads: CSVEAGGYEQYF. Here the CDR3 DNA reads TGCAGCGTTGAGGCCGGAGGGTACGAGCAGTACTTC. V usage is TRBV29-1 and J usage is TRBJ2-7; the D gene is possibly TRBD2 (6 bases). Germline CDR1 reads SQVTM; CDR2 reads ANQGSEA. Trimming cost V 3 bases and J 4 bases, with 10 bases left between them. This CDR3 spans 12 amino acids.

V is TRBV5-1 and J is TRBJ1-1; 7 nucleotides agree with TRBD1. This CDR3 comprises 14 residues. Germline values: CDR1 SGHRS, CDR2 YFSETQ. Germline trimming cut 2 bases from V and 0 bases from J; bases unmatched to any gene: 1. The CDR3 protein is CASSLGTVNTEAFF. As DNA, the CDR3 is TGCGCCAGCAGCTTAGGGACAGTGAACACTGAAGCTTTCTTT. Using reference TRBV5-1 and TRBJ1-1 for the parts outside the CDR3, the full variable domain is KAGVTQTPRYLIKTRGQQVTLSCSPISGHRSVSWYQQTPGQGLQFLFEYFSETQRNKGNFPGRFSGRQFSNSRSEMNVSTLELGDSALYLCASSLGTVNTEAFFGQGTRLTVV.

V usage is TRBV5-1 and J usage is TRBJ1-2; 7 bases are a match to TRBD1. V lost 0 bases to trimming and J lost 8 bases; unmatched junction nucleotides: 16. The CDR3 totals 17 residues. Germline CDR1 reads SGHRS; CDR2 reads YFSETQ. The CDR3: CASSLATAGQANGGYTF. DNA for the CDR3: TGCGCCAGCAGCTTGGCCACTGCTGGACAGGCCAACGGGGGCTACACCTTC.

In the case of this clone: The identical CDR3 is also encoded by other nucleotide sequences in the sample. The chain uses TRBV10-2 and TRBJ2-7, with TRBD1 as a possible D gene (6 bases). Germline V gives CDR1 WSHSY, CDR2 SAAADI. V lost 6 bases and J 3 bases, leaving 12 bases between the germline ends. This CDR3 is 13 amino acids long. CDR3 amino acids: CASRQGRDYEQYF. The CDR3 DNA reads as TGCGCCAGCAGACAGGGAAGGGACTACGAGCAGTACTTC.

The genes are TRBV6-5 and TRBJ2-1; perhaps TRBD2 as D (5 bases). This CDR3 contains 16 residues. Trimming cost V 0 bases and J 3 bases, with 12 bases left between them. CDR1 MNHEY and CDR2 SVGAGI come from the germline V gene. CDR3 nucleotides: TGTGCCAGCAGTTACTCGATCGGGGATAGCTACAATGAGCAGTTCTTC. Protein product: CASSYSIGDSYNEQFF.

The V call is TRBV5-1, the J call TRBJ2-3, with D maybe TRBD1 (6 bases). Per germline, CDR1 SGHRS and CDR2 YFSETQ. CDR3 length: 14 amino acids. The V end lost 2 bases, the J end lost 5 bases, and 12 bases lay between the germline ends. The CDR3 region is CASSLQGPQDTQYF. The CDR3 DNA follows: TGCGCCAGCAGCTTACAGGGCCCCCAAGATACGCAGTATTTT.

This clone was counted between two and nine times. This chain uses TRBV4-2 with TRBJ2-3; 9 bases agree with TRBD2. The CDR3 runs to 20 residues. Germline V gives CDR1 LGHNA, CDR2 YNFKEQ. J lost 5 bases, V lost 0 bases, and 18 bases had no gene match. The CDR3: CASSQERGSGSIRRRDTQYF. For the CDR3, the DNA is TGTGCCAGCAGCCAAGAGAGGGGTAGCGGGAGTATTAGGCGGAGAGATACGCAGTATTTT.

V gene TRBV18 combines with J gene TRBJ1-1, with 9 bases fitting TRBD1. Losses at the gene ends were 7 bases for V and 2 bases for J; bases not matched to a gene: 5. Per germline, CDR1 KGHSH and CDR2 LQKENI. This CDR3 region has 14 residues. The CDR3 DNA follows: TGTGCCAGCTTCGCCACAGGGGGCAACACTGAAGCTTTCTTT. Its protein product is CASFATGGNTEAFF. The full variable domain, its missing parts supplied by reference TRBV18 and TRBJ1-1, is NAGVMQNPRHLVRRRGQEARLRCSPMKGHSHVYWYRQLPEEGLKFMVYLQKENIIDESGMPKERFSAEFPKEGPSILRIQQVVRGDSAAYFCASFATGGNTEAFFGQGTRLTVV.

This chain links TRBV1 with TRBJ2-7; the table assigns TRBD1, which was not confirmed against the DNA. TRBV1 is a documented pseudogene. The CDR3 totals 19 residues. The CDR3 here is CTSSQSQRGQQNYYYEQYF. DNA for the CDR3: TGCACCAGCAGCCAATCTCAGAGGGGACAGCAAAACTATTACTACGAGCAGTACTTC.